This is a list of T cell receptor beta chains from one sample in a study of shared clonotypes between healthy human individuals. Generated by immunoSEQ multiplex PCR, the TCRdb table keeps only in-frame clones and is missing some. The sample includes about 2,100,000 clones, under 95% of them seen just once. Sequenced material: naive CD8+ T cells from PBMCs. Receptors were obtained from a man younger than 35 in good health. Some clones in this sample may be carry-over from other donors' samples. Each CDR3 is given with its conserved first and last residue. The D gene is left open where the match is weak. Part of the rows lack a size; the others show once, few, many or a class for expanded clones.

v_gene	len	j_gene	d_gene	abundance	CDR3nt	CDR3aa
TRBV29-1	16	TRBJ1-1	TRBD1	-	TGCAGCGTTGAAGATCAAGGACAGGGGCTAAACACTGAAGCTTTCTTT	CSVEDQGQGLNTEAFF
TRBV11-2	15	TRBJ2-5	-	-	TGTGCCAGCAGCTTAGATCTTATGGGTGAGGAGACCCAGTACTTC	CASSLDLMGEETQYF
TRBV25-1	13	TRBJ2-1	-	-	TGTGCCAGCATCGATCGGGGGTCCAATGAGCAGTTCTTC	CASIDRGSNEQFF
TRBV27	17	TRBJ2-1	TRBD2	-	TGTGCCAGCAGTTTTAGTACTAGCGGGAGTATGGTGTATGAGCAGTTCTTC	CASSFSTSGSMVYEQFF
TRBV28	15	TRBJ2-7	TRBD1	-	TGTGCCAGCAGTTTAGAGGGACAGGATTCCTACGAGCAGTACTTC	CASSLEGQDSYEQYF
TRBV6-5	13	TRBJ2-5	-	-	TGTGCCAGCGCCCTCAGGGCGGGAGAGACCCAGTACTTC	CASALRAGETQYF
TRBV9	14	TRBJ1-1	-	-	TGTGCCAGCAGTGCAGGGTTCCTGAACACTGAAGCTTTCTTT	CASSAGFLNTEAFF
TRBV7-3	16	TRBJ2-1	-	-	TGTGCCAGCAGCCCCCCCACGGCGGGCCCATACAATGAGCAGTTCTTC	CASSPPTAGPYNEQFF
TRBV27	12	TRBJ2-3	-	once	TGTGCCAGCAGCCAGGGGGGAGATACGCAGTATTTT	CASSQGGDTQYF
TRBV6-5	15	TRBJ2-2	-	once	TGTGCCAGCAGTAAAGGGGGTTTCAGAACCGGGGAGCTGTTTTTT	CASSKGGFRTGELFF
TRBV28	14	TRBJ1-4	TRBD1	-	TGTGCCAGCAGTTTAGGGACAGGGCCGGGAAAACTGTTTTTT	CASSLGTGPGKLFF
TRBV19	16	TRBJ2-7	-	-	TGTGCCAGTAGTATGGAGGGGGAAGGAAGCTCCTACGAGCAGTACTTC	CASSMEGEGSSYEQYF
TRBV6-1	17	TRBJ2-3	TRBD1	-	TGTGCCAGCAGTGACCATCCCGGGACAGGGAGCACAGATACGCAGTATTTT	CASSDHPGTGSTDTQYF
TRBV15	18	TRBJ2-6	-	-	TGTGCCACCAGCAGAGAGATGGGTTCTCTCTCTGGGGCCAACGTCCTGACTTTC	CATSREMGSLSGANVLTF
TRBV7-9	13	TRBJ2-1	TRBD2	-	TGTGCCAGCGGGTTAGCGGGAATAAATGAGCAGTTCTTC	CASGLAGINEQFF
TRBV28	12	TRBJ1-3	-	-	TGTGCCAGCAGTCCACCGTTCGACACCATATATTTT	CASSPPFDTIYF
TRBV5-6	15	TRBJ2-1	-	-	TGTGCCAGCAGCTTGGGCGCGGGGTATTACAATGAGCAGTTCTTC	CASSLGAGYYNEQFF
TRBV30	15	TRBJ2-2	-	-	TGTGCCTGGAGTCCTCGGTCGGTGAACACCGGGGAGCTGTTTTTT	CAWSPRSVNTGELFF